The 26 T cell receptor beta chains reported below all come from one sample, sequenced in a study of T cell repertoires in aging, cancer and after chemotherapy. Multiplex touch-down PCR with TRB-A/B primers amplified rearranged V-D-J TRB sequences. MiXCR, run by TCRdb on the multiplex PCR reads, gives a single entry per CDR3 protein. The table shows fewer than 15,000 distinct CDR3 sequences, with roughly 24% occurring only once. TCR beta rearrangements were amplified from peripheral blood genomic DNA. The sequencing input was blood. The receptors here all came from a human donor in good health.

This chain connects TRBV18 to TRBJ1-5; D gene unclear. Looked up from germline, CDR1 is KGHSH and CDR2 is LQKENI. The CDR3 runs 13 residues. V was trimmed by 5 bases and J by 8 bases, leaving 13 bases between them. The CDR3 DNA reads TGTGCCAGCTCATCTGCCGTAGAGGAGCCCCAGCATTTT. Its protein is CASSSAVEEPQHF.

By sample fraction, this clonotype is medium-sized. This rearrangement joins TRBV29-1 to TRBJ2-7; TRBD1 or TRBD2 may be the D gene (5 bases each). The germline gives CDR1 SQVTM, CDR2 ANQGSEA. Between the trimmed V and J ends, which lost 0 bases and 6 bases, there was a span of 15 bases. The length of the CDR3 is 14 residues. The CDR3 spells CSVEDRHMGVEQYF. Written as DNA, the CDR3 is TGCAGCGTTGAAGATCGCCATATGGGGGTCGAGCAGTACTTC.

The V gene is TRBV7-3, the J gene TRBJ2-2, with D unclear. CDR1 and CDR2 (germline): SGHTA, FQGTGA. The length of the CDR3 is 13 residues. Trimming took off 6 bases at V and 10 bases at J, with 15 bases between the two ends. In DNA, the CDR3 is TGTGCCAGCAGGCAGGCTTCATCGGTGGAGCTGTTTTTT. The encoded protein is CASRQASSVELFF.

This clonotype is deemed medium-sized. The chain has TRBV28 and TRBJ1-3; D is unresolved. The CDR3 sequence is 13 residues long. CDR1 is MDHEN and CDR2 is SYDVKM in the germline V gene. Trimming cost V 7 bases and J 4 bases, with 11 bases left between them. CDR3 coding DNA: TGTGCCAGCACTCCAAACGGGGGAAACACCATATATTTT. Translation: CASTPNGGNTIYF.

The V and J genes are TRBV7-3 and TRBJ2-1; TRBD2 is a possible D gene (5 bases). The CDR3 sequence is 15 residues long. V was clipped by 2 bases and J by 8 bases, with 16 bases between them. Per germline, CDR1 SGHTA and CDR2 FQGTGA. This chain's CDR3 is CASSLSLRGNHEQFF. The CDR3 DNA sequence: TGTGCCAGCAGCTTATCCTTAAGAGGGAACCATGAGCAGTTCTTC.

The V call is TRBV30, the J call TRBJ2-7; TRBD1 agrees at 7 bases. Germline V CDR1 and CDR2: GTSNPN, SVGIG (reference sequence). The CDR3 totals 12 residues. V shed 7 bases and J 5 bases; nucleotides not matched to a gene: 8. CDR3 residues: CASRDRGHEQYF. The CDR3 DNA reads TGTGCCTCCAGGGATAGGGGGCACGAGCAGTACTTC.

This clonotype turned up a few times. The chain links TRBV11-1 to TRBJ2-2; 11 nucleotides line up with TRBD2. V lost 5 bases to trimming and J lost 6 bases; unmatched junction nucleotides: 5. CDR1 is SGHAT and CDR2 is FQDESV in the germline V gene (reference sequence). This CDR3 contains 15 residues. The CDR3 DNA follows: TGTGCCAGCAGCCCCGGACTAGCGGGCTCCGGGGAGCTGTTTTTT. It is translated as CASSPGLAGSGELFF.

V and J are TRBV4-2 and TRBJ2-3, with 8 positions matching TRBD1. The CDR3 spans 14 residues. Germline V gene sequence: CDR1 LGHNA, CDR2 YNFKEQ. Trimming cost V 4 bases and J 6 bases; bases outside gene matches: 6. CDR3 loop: CASSPRTGTDTQYF. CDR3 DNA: TGTGCCAGCAGCCCTCGGACAGGGACGGATACGCAGTATTTT.

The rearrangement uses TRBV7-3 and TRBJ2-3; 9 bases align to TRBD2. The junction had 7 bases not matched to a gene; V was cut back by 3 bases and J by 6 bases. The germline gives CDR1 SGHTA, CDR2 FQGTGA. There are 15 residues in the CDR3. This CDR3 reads CASSFGGGAWDTQYF. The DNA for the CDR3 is TGTGCCAGCAGCTTCGGCGGGGGGGCCTGGGATACGCAGTATTTT.

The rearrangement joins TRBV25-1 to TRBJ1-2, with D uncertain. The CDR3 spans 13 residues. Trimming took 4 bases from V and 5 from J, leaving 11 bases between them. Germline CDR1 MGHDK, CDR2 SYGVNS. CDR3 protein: CASSAGLAYGYTF. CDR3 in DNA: TGTGCCAGCAGTGCTGGATTAGCTTATGGCTACACCTTC.

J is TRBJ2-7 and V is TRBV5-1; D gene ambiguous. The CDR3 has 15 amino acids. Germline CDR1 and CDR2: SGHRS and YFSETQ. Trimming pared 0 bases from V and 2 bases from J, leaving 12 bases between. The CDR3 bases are TGCGCCAGCAGCTTGGGTTCCGCCGGTCCCTACGAGCAGTACTTC. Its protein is CASSLGSAGPYEQYF. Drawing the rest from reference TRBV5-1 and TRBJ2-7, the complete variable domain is KAGVTQTPRYLIKTRGQQVTLSCSPISGHRSVSWYQQTPGQGLQFLFEYFSETQRNKGNFPGRFSGRQFSNSRSEMNVSTLELGDSALYLCASSLGSAGPYEQYFGPGTRLTVT.

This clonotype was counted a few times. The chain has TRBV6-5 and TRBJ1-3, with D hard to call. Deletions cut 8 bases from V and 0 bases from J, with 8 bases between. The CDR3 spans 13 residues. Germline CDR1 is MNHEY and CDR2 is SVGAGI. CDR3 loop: CASRPSSGNTIYF. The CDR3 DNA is TGTGCCAGCCGGCCATCCTCTGGAAACACCATATATTTT.

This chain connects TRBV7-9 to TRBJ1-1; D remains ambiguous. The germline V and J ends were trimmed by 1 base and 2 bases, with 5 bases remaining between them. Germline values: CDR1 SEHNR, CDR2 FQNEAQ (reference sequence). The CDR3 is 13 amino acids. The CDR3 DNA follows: TGTGCCAGCAGCTTAGAGCGAAACACTGAAGCTTTCTTT. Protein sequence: CASSLERNTEAFF.

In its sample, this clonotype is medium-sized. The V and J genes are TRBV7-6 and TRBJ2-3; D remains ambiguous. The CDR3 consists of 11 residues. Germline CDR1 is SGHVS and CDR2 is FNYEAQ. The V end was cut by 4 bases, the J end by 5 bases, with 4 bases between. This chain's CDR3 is CASSWGDTQYF. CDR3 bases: TGTGCCAGCAGCTGGGGAGATACGCAGTATTTT. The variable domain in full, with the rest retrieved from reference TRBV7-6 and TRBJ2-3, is GAGVSQSPRYKVTKRGQDVALRCDPISGHVSLYWYRQALGQGPEFLTYFNYEAQQDKSGLPNDRFSAERPEGSISTLTIQRTEQRDSAMYRCASSWGDTQYFGPGTRLTVL.

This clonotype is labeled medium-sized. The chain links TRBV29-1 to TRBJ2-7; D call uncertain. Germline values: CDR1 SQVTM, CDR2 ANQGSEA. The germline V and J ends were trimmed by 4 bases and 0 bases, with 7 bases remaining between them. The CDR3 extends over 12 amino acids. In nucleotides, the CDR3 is TGCAGCGTTGGCCTGAGCTCCTACGAGCAGTACTTC. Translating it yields CSVGLSSYEQYF.

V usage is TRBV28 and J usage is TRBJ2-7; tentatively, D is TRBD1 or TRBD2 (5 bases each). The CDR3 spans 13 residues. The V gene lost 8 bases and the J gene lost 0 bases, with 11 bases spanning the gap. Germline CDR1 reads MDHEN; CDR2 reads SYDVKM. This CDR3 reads CASGGTSSYEQYF. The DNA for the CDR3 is TGTGCCAGCGGTGGGACCAGCTCCTACGAGCAGTACTTC. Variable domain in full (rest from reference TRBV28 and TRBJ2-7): DVKVTQSSRYLVKRTGEKVFLECVQDMDHENMFWYRQDPGLGLRLIYFSYDVKMKEKGDIPEGYSVSREKKERFSLILESASTNQTSMYLCASGGTSSYEQYFGPGTRLTVT.

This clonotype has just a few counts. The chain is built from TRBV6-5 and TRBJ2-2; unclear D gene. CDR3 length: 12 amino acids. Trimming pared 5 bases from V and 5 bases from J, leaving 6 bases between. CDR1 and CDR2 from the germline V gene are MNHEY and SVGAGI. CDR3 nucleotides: TGTGCCAGCAGTCCTGAAACCGGGGAGCTGTTTTTT. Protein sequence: CASSPETGELFF.

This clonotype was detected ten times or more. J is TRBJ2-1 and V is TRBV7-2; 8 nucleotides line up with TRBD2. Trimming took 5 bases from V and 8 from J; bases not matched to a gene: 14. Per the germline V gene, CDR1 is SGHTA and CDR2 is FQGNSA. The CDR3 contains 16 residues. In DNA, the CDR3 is TGTGCCAGCAGCCAGGAGCGGGGGAGGGCACAGGATGAGCAGTTCTTC. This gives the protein CASSQERGRAQDEQFF.

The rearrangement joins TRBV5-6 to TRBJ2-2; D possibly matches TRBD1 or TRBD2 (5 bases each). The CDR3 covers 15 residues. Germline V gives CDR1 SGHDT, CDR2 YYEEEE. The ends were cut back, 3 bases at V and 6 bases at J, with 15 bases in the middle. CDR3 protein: CASSWGPVGAGELFF. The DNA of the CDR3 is TGTGCCAGCAGCTGGGGACCTGTCGGCGCCGGGGAGCTGTTTTTT. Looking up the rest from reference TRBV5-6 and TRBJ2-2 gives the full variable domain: DAGVTQSPTHLIKTRGQQVTLRCSPKSGHDTVSWYQQALGQGPQFIFQYYEEEERQRGNFPDRFSGHQFPNYSSELNVNALLLGDSALYLCASSWGPVGAGELFFGEGSRLTVL.

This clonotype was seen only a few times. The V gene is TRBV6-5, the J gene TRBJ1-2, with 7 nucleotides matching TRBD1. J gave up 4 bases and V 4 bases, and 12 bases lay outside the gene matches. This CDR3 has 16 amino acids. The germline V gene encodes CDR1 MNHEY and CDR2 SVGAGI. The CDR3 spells CASSSTATGKVYGYTF. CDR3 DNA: TGTGCCAGCAGTTCAACAGCGACAGGGAAGGTCTATGGCTACACCTTC.

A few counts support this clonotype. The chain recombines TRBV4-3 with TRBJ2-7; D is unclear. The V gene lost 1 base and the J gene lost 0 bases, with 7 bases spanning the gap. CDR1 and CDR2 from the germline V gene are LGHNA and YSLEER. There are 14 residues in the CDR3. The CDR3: CASSQVVVSYEQYF. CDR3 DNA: TGCGCCAGCAGCCAAGTTGTGGTCTCCTACGAGCAGTACTTC.

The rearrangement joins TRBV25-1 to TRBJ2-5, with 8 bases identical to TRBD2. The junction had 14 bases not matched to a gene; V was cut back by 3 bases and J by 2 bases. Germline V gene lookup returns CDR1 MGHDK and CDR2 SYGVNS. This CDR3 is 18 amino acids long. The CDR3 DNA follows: TGTGCCAGCAGTGAGGCGAGTGAGCGGGGGAGGAGGCAAGAGACCCAGTACTTC. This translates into CASSEASERGRRQETQYF.

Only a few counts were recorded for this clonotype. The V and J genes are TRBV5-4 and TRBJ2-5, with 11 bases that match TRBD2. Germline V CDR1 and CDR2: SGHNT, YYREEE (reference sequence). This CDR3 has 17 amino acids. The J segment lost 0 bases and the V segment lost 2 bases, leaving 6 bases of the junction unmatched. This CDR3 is CASSFGASGGYQETQYF. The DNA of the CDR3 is TGTGCCAGCAGCTTCGGGGCTAGCGGGGGGTACCAAGAGACCCAGTACTTC.

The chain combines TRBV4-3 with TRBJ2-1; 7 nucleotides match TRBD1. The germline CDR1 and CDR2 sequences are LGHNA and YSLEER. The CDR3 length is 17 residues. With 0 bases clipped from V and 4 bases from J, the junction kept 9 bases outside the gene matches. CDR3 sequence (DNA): TGCGCCAGCAGCCAAGATGTGGCAGGGGGTGCGTACAATGAGCAGTTCTTC. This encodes CASSQDVAGGAYNEQFF.

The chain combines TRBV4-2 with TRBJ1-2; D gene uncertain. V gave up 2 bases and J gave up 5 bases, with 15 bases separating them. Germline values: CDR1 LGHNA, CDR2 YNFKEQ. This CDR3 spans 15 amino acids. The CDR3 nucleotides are TGTGCCAGCAGCCAAACTGACACGGCCTATTATGGCTACACCTTC. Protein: CASSQTDTAYYGYTF.

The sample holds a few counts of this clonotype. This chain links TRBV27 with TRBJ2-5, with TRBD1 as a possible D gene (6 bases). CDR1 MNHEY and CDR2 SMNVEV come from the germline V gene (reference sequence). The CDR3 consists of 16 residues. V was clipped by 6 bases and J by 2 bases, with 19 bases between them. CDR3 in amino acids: CASSPRRTDNQETQYF. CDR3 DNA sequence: TGTGCCAGCAGCCCCCGGAGGACAGACAATCAAGAGACCCAGTACTTC.